Shown below are 19 T cell receptor beta chains from a single sample sequenced in a study of PD-L1 blockade in urothelial cancer. Noted time point: pretreatment peripheral blood. Profiling relied on immunoSEQ multiplex PCR, and the TCRdb table lists in-frame clones only, not all of them. The sample includes about 43,000 clones, around 84% of them seen just once. The sequencing here drew on PBMCs, taken around atezolizumab (anti-PD-L1) treatment. The receptor source for this set is a man aged 55-75 years with urothelial cancer.

The chain carries TRBV10-3 and TRBJ2-1; 7 nucleotides match TRBD1. Germline V gene data show CDR1 as ENHRY and CDR2 as SYGVKD. The CDR3 extends over 15 amino acids. The junction had 10 bases not matched to a gene; V was cut back by 4 bases and J by 7 bases. The CDR3, as DNA: TGTGCCATCAGTGCGGGACAGCCCATTCTTAATGAGCAGTTCTTC. Translated: CAISAGQPILNEQFF.

This chain joins TRBV19 and TRBJ1-5; no clear D gene. The CDR3 contains 14 residues. Per germline, CDR1 LNHDA and CDR2 SQIVND (reference sequence). Between the trimmed V and J ends, which lost 5 bases and 2 bases, there was a span of 10 bases. Here the CDR3 reads CASSVFERNQPQHF. CDR3 DNA sequence: TGTGCCAGTAGTGTTTTTGAGCGCAATCAGCCCCAGCATTTT.

CDR3 sequence reads: CASSQEGGQGYEKLFF. The CDR3 DNA sequence: TGCGCCAGCAGCCAAGAGGGGGGACAGGGGTATGAAAAACTGTTTTTT. The chain carries TRBV4-3 and TRBJ1-4; TRBD1 matches 10 bases. V gave up 0 bases and J gave up 6 bases; unmatched junction bases: 4. This CDR3 comprises 16 residues. CDR1 is LGHNA and CDR2 is YSLEER in the germline V gene.

The chain couples TRBV5-1 to TRBJ1-1, with 7 bases that match TRBD1. Germline CDR1 SGHRS, CDR2 YFSETQ. The CDR3 is 14 amino acids. After removal of 4 bases from V and 2 bases from J, the junction contained 5 bases not matched to a gene. The DNA of the CDR3 is TGCGCCAGCAGCGCCTCAGGGGGAAACACTGAAGCTTTCTTT. It encodes CASSASGGNTEAFF.

V is TRBV18 and J is TRBJ2-1; D perhaps matches TRBD2 (6 bases). The CDR3 length is 15 residues. V was clipped by 3 bases and J by 0 bases, with 9 bases between them. CDR1 and CDR2 (germline): KGHSH, LQKENI. DNA of the CDR3: TGTGCCAGCTCACCCGACGGGAGCTCCTACAATGAGCAGTTCTTC. It specifies CASSPDGSSYNEQFF. Based on the CDR3 plus reference TRBV18 and TRBJ2-1, the full variable domain is NAGVMQNPRHLVRRRGQEARLRCSPMKGHSHVYWYRQLPEEGLKFMVYLQKENIIDESGMPKERFSAEFPKEGPSILRIQQVVRGDSAAYFCASSPDGSSYNEQFFGPGTRLTVL.

The chain carries TRBV6-1 and TRBJ2-1; 10 nucleotides line up with TRBD2. J was trimmed by 1 base and V by 3 bases; bases with no gene match: 15. This CDR3 is 20 amino acids long. Germline CDR1 and CDR2: MNHNS and SASEGT. The CDR3 DNA reads as TGTGCCAGCAGTGATCCCGGGGTAGCGGGAGGTCAGCCTTCCTACAATGAGCAGTTCTTC. Its protein is CASSDPGVAGGQPSYNEQFF.

This sequence joins TRBV28 and TRBJ2-7; TRBD1 aligns across 8 bases. Trimming took 8 bases from V and 3 from J; bases not matched to a gene: 3. Germline CDR1 reads MDHEN; CDR2 reads SYDVKM. This CDR3 contains 12 residues. CDR3 sequence: CASSGQVYEQYF. CDR3 DNA sequence: TGTGCCAGCTCGGGACAGGTCTACGAGCAGTACTTC.

The chain combines TRBV18 with TRBJ2-2; 12 bases line up with TRBD2. Germline-derived CDR1 and CDR2 are KGHSH and LQKENI. Trimming cost V 1 base and J 6 bases; bases outside gene matches: 9. The CDR3 loop spans 18 amino acids. Written as DNA, the CDR3 is TGTGCCAGCTCACCACGGCTAGCGGGAGGGCCCACCCCCGGGGAGCTGTTTTTT. It encodes CASSPRLAGGPTPGELFF.

This sequence joins TRBV7-6 and TRBJ2-2, with 12 nucleotides matching TRBD2. V was clipped by 2 bases and J by 5 bases; unmatched bases: 9. The CDR3 sequence is 18 residues long. Germline V lookup: CDR1 SGHVS, CDR2 FNYEAQ. CDR3 residues: CASSLRRLAGDWTGELFF. CDR3 nucleotide sequence: TGTGCCAGCAGCTTACGGAGACTAGCGGGAGATTGGACCGGGGAGCTGTTTTTT.

There are a few counts of this clone. The rearrangement joins TRBV4-2 to TRBJ2-2, with D possibly TRBD2 on 5 matching bases. The germline V and J ends were trimmed by 4 bases and 1 base, with 16 bases remaining between them. The CDR3 runs 17 residues. Germline CDR1 LGHNA, CDR2 YNFKEQ. In nucleotides, the CDR3 is TGTGCCAGCAGCCCCAGGCTGCGGGCGGTGAACACCGGGGAGCTGTTTTTT. This encodes CASSPRLRAVNTGELFF.

The chain is built from TRBV27 and TRBJ2-7, with 10 bases lining up with TRBD2. In germline, CDR1 is MNHEY, CDR2 SMNVEV (reference sequence). The CDR3 runs 14 residues. The trim removed 8 bases at V and 5 bases at J, leaving 9 bases unmatched. The CDR3 loop reads CASRKREGGNEQYF. The DNA of the CDR3 is TGTGCCAGCCGCAAGCGGGAGGGCGGGAACGAGCAGTACTTC.

CDR3 residues: CASSLGHPRPQHF. The DNA for the CDR3 is TGTGCCAGCAGTTTGGGACACCCCCGTCCCCAGCATTTT. The chain combines TRBV28 with TRBJ1-5; possible D gene TRBD1, 6 bases. Looked up from germline, CDR1 is MDHEN and CDR2 is SYDVKM. This CDR3 has 13 residues. V dropped 3 bases and J dropped 10 bases, with 13 bases sitting between them.

V usage is TRBV18 and J usage is TRBJ1-1, with D possibly TRBD1 on 6 matching bases. CDR1 KGHSH and CDR2 LQKENI come from the germline V gene. The CDR3 sequence is 14 residues long. V dropped 6 bases and J dropped 8 bases, with 19 bases sitting between them. CDR3 nucleotide sequence: TGTGCCAGCTCTAACGCGGGGGGCCGGGAGGAAGCTTTCTTT. Its translation is CASSNAGGREEAFF.

This chain's CDR3 is CASSFHTLGQTDTQYF. DNA of the CDR3: TGTGCCAGCAGCTTTCATACCTTGGGACAGACAGATACGCAGTATTTT. V gene TRBV11-2 combines with J gene TRBJ2-3; 7 nucleotides match TRBD1. The ends lost 3 bases at V and 3 bases at J; junction bases unmatched: 9. Per the germline V gene, CDR1 is SGHAT and CDR2 is FQNNGV. CDR3 length equals 16 residues.

Comments on this clone: This may come from a read error, since a much larger clone is one base off. The chain couples TRBV4-2 to TRBJ1-6, with D unclear. CDR3 length equals 16 residues. Germline CDR1 and CDR2: LGHNA and YNFKEQ. CDR3 region: CVSSQDLETPNSPLHF. The CDR3, as DNA: TGTGTCAGCAGCCAAGATCTGGAGACCCCTAATTCACCCCTCCACTTT.

This CDR3 is CATSSGPRGNSPLHF. The CDR3 DNA sequence: TGTGCCACCAGCAGTGGACCCAGGGGGAATTCACCCCTCCACTTT. The V call is TRBV15, the J call TRBJ1-6; 7 positions agree with TRBD1. The germline V gene has CDR1 LNHNV and CDR2 YYDKDF (reference sequence). V was clipped by 3 bases and J by 7 bases; unmatched bases: 6. This CDR3 is 15 amino acids long.

This chain's CDR3 is CASSELRDSGNTIYF. Here the CDR3 DNA reads TGTGCCAGCAGTGAATTACGAGACTCTGGAAACACCATATATTTT. The rearrangement uses TRBV2 and TRBJ1-3, with D unclear. Germline V lookup: CDR1 SNHLY, CDR2 FYNNEI. CDR3 length: 15 residues. V lost 2 bases and J 0 bases, leaving 8 bases between the germline ends.

This chain's CDR3 is CASSERTAEKLFF. The DNA of the CDR3 is TGTGCCAGTTCAGAACGGACAGCTGAAAAACTGTTTTTT. The chain recombines TRBV19 with TRBJ1-4, with TRBD1 as a possible D gene (6 bases). In germline, CDR1 is LNHDA, CDR2 SQIVND (reference sequence). V lost 8 bases and J 7 bases, leaving 14 bases between the germline ends. The CDR3 contains 13 residues.

This clone was recorded a few times. The gene calls are TRBV4-2 and TRBJ2-3; the match to TRBD2 covers 8 bases. CDR1 and CDR2 (germline): LGHNA, YNFKEQ. Trimming cost V 4 bases and J 2 bases; bases outside gene matches: 5. CDR3 size: 15 residues. The CDR3 region has the DNA TGTGCCAGCAGCCGAGCGGGGGAAACCACAGATACGCAGTATTTT. This gives the protein CASSRAGETTDTQYF.